This entry lists 2 T cell receptor beta chains sequenced from one sample in a study of blood T cell repertoires in COVID-19. The repertoire was sequenced with immunoSEQ multiplex PCR; TCRdb's copy has only in-frame clones and lacks some. The data contain some 240,000 clones, 82% of them singletons. The sequenced material came from peripheral blood. These receptors were taken from a woman aged 70-85 years with COVID-19, enrolled during active disease.

This clone was counted a few times. The chain combines TRBV6-6 with TRBJ2-1, with TRBD2 as a possible D gene (7 bases). With 7 bases removed from V and 6 bases from J, the gap between germline ends came to 19 bases. The CDR3 covers 15 residues. The germline V gene has CDR1 MNHNY and CDR2 SVGAGI (reference sequence). The CDR3 nucleotides read TGTGCCAGCACTGGGGCACAGAGGGGGGGCAATGAGCAGTTCTTC. Protein product: CASTGAQRGGNEQFF.

This chain joins TRBV28 and TRBJ2-2; the D gene is possibly TRBD2 (6 bases). CDR3 length: 15 amino acids. With 3 bases removed from V and 3 bases from J, the gap between germline ends came to 11 bases. Germline V gene sequence: CDR1 MDHEN, CDR2 SYDVKM. CDR3 nucleotides: TGTGCCAGCAGTTTTCGGCGGGACTACACCGGGGAGCTGTTTTTT. It yields the protein CASSFRRDYTGELFF.